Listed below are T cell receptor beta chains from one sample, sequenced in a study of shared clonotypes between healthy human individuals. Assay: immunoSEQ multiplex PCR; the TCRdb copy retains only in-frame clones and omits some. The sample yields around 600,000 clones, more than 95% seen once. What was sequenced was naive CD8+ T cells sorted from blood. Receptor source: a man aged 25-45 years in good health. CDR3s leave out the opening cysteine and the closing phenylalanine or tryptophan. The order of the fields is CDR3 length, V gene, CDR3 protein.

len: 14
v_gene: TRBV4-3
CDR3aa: ASSQEPWGNTGELF

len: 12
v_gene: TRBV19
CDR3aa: ASRMAESNQPQH

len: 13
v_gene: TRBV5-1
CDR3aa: ASSLKEFSTDTQY

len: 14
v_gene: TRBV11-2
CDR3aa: ASSRTPNLLTYEQY

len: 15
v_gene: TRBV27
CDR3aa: ASSLIPPLAGVNEQF

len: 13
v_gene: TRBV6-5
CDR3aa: ASRRTGGPYTEAF

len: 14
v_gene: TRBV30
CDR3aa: AWSPRLGDSNQPQH

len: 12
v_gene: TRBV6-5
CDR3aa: ASSYGGGSYEQY

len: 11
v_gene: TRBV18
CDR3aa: ASSPKFTDTQY

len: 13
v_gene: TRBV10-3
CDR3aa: AISESSTGGETQY

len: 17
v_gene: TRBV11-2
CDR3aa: AILKPSTSGRAGTDTQY

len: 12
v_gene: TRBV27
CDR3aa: ASSTLTGNAEAF

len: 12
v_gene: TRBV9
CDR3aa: ASATGTAPGELF

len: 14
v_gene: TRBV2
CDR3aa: ASRVTGTSGFYEQY

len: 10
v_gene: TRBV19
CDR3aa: ASSISPYEQF

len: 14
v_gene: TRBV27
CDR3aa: ASSSLTRLTDNEQF

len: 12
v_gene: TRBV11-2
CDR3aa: ASSDGTGAYGYT

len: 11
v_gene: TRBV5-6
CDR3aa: ASSLESAREQY

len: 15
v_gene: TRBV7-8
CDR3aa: ASSPLRGPSGANVLT

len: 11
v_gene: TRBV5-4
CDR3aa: ASSLAQDNEQF

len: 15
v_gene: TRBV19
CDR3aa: ASSISGGGRAKNIQY

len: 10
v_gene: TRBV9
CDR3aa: ASSATDTEAF

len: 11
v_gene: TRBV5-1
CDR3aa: ASSLATGDGYT

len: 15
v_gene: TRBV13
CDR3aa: ASSRTPGPSSSGELF

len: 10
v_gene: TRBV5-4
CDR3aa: ASRGQGYEQY

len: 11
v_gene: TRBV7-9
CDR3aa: ATHPAGGNEQY

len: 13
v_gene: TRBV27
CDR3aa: ASSPGGTGSYEQY

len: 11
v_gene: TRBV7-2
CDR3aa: ASSLNSNQPQH

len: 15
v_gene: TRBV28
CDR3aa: ASRQITSGGTYNEQF

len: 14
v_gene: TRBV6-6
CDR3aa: ASSYSFDRGPDEQY

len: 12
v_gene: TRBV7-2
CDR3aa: ASSVSSSGNTIY

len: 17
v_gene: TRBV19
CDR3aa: ASSIRWVGTSDDGETQY

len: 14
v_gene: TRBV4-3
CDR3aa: ASSQDWGGSTDTQY

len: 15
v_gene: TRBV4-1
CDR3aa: ASSQESTASAGSPQH

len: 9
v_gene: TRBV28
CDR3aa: ASGWTGEQY

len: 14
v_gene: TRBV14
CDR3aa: ASSQPGQGYTGELF

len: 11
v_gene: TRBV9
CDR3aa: ASSTGGHTEAF

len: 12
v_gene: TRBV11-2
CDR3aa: ASSPSSGSDEQY

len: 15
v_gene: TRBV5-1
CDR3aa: ASSGGLGRAAYNEQF

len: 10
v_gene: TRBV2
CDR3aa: ASSGGVNEQF

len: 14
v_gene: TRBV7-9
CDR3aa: ASSPVIMSSTDTQY

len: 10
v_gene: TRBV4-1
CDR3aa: ASSPAYNEQF

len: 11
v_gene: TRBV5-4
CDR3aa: ASTNNPGDKLF

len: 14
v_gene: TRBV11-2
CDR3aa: ASSHLGTSGGNEQF

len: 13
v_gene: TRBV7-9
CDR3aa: ASSPAQGSTDTQY

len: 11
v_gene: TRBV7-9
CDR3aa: ASSFRDAYEQY

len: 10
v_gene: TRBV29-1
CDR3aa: SGYGGADTQY

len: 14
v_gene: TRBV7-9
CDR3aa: ASSSAVSGGNQPQH